The subject of this entry is one TCR beta chain. In the study's own analysis: Amplification from reference gene primers served as the basis for estimated nucleated cell counts. Only in-frame clones appear in the TCRdb table, and some are missing; sequencing was by immunoSEQ multiplex PCR. That table is the source of V, J and clone size, and D and trimming were worked out from the DNA. In the table there are fewer than 85,000 clones, about 70% of which are singletons. The sample belongs to a study of blood T cell repertoires in COVID-19. Study background: The study drew acute and convalescent COVID-19 samples from the United States, Italy and Spain. PBMCs, B-cell-depleted T cells, or T cells were the source of the cDNA or gDNA that made up the material.

The V and J ends lost 1 base and 3 bases, in that order; junction bases with no gene match: 4. The CDR3 runs to 16 residues. Germline V gives CDR1 LGHDT, CDR2 YNNKEL (reference sequence). Sequencing input: peripheral blood. The chain has TRBV3-1 (or the pseudogene TRBV3-2) and TRBJ2-2; TRBD1 agrees at 8 bases. This TCR came from a man in his 60s with acute or convalescent COVID-19. The CDR3 spells CASSQVGTGYTGELFF. The DNA of the CDR3 is TGTGCCAGCAGCCAAGTGGGGACAGGTTACACCGGGGAGCTGTTTTTT.